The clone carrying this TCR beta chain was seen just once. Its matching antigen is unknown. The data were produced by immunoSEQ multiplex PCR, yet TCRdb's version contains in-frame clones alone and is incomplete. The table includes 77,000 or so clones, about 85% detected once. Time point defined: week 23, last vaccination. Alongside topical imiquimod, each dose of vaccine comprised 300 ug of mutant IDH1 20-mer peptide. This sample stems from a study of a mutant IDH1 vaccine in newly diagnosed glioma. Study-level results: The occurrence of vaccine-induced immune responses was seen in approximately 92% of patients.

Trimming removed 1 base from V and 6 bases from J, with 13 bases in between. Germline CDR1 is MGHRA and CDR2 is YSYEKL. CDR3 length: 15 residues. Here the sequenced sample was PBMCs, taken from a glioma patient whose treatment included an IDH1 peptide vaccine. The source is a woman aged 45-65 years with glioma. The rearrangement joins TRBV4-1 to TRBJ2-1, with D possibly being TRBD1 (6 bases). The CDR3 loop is CASSQGQALSNEQFF. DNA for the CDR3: TGCGCCAGCAGCCAAGGACAGGCCCTATCCAATGAGCAGTTCTTC.